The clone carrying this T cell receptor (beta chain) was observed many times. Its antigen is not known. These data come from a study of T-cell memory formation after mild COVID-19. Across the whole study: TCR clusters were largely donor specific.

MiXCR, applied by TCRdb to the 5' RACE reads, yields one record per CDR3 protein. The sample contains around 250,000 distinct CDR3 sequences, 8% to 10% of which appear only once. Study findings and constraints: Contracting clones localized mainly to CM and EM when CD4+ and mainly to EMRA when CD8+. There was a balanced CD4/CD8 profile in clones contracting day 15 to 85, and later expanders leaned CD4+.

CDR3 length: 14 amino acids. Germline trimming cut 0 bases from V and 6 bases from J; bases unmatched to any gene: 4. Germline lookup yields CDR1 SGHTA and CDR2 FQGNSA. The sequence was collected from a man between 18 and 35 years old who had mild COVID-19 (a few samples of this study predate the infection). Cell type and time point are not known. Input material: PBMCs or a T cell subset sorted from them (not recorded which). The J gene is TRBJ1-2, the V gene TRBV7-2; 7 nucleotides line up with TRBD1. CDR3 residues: CASSLARQGHGYTF. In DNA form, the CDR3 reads TGTGCCAGCAGCTTAGCGCGACAGGGACATGGCTACACCTTC.